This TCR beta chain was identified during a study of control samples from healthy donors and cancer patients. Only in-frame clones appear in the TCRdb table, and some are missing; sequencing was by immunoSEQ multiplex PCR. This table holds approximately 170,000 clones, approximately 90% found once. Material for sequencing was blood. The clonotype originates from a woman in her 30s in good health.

Written as DNA, the CDR3 is TGTGCCAGCAGCGTTCGTCCAGATAGCAATCAGCCCCAGCATTTT. This codes for CASSVRPDSNQPQHF. This chain joins TRBV9 and TRBJ1-5; no firm D call. V lost 2 bases to trimming and J lost 0 bases, with 9 bases between them. The germline gives CDR1 SGDLS, CDR2 YYNGEE. The CDR3 contains 15 residues. Together with reference TRBV9 and TRBJ1-5, the CDR3 gives the full variable domain: DSGVTQTPKHLITATGQRVTLRCSPRSGDLSVYWYQQSLDQGLQFLIQYYNGEERAKGNILERFSAQQFPDLHSELNLSSLELGDSALYFCASSVRPDSNQPQHFGDGTRLSIL.